This passage covers 27 T cell receptor beta chains from one sample sequenced in a study of cytomegalovirus exposure and HLA in healthy donors. 13 Jbeta primers and 60 Vbeta primers were used for the PCR. This table comes from immunoSEQ multiplex PCR, and its TCRdb copy is limited to in-frame clones, with some not included. The sample has around 97,000 clones; less than 9.5% are singletons. Sequenced: PBMCs. The receptors come from a man in his fifties or sixties in good health and CMV-seropositive.

This rearrangement joins TRBV10-3 to TRBJ2-7, with 14 positions matching TRBD2. CDR3 length: 14 amino acids. V trimming: 11 bases; J trimming: 4 bases; junction bases outside the gene matches: 7. Germline CDR1 and CDR2: ENHRY and SYGVKD. CDR3 nucleotides: TGTGCCTCCAGACTAGCGGGAGGGCTGTACGAGCAGTACTTC. Encoded protein: CASRLAGGLYEQYF.

V gene TRBV19 combines with J gene TRBJ2-7; tentative D call: TRBD1 (6 bases). CDR3 length equals 13 residues. The V and J ends lost 2 bases and 5 bases respectively, with 10 bases between them. Looked up from germline, CDR1 is LNHDA and CDR2 is SQIVND (reference sequence). The CDR3 is CASSIQGPHEQYF. CDR3 in DNA: TGTGCCAGTAGTATACAGGGGCCACACGAGCAGTACTTC.

This clone has more than one count but fewer than ten. The J gene is TRBJ2-3, the V gene TRBV4-1; possibly TRBD2 for D (7 bases). The CDR3 has 16 residues. Germline V gives CDR1 MGHRA, CDR2 YSYEKL. The V and J ends lost 0 bases and 7 bases respectively, with 17 bases between them. The CDR3 is CASSQEGGGWGNTQYF. The CDR3 DNA is TGCGCCAGCAGCCAAGAGGGGGGGGGCTGGGGAAATACGCAGTATTTT.

This clone has a handful of counts. This rearrangement joins TRBV5-1 to TRBJ2-3; TRBD2 might be the D (6 bases). Looked up from germline, CDR1 is SGHRS and CDR2 is YFSETQ. V dropped 1 base and J dropped 1 base, with 10 bases sitting between them. The CDR3 runs to 15 residues. The CDR3 DNA sequence: TGCGCCAGCAGCTTGTCCGCTAGCGGCACAGATACGCAGTATTTT. Residues: CASSLSASGTDTQYF.

This clone was counted between two and nine times. J is TRBJ2-7 and V is TRBV30, with 10 bases lining up with TRBD1. J gave up 4 bases and V 4 bases, and 4 bases lay outside the gene matches. The germline V gene encodes CDR1 GTSNPN and CDR2 SVGIG (reference sequence). This CDR3 contains 13 residues. CDR3 in DNA: TGTGCCTGGAAGGGGACAGGGGTTTACGAGCAGTACTTC. It encodes CAWKGTGVYEQYF.

DNA of the CDR3: TGTGCCAGTATGAAGGGGTCCCTTCGCGACTTACCCTTAGAGACCCAGTACTTC. As protein: CASMKGSLRDLPLETQYF. The V gene is TRBV19, the J gene TRBJ2-5; possibly TRBD1 for D (5 bases). CDR1 LNHDA and CDR2 SQIVND come from the germline V gene (reference sequence). V lost 7 bases and J 4 bases, leaving 28 bases between the germline ends. The CDR3 length is 18 residues.

This clone is labeled as medium-sized. The rearrangement joins TRBV11-2 to TRBJ2-2, with TRBD2 matching 7 bases. The ends lost 3 bases at V and 7 bases at J; junction bases unmatched: 8. The CDR3 is 15 residues long. Germline V gene sequence: CDR1 SGHAT, CDR2 FQNNGV. DNA of the CDR3: TGTGCCAGCAGCTTCCTAACAAGCGGGAACGGGGAGCTGTTTTTT. Translation: CASSFLTSGNGELFF.

This clone occurred a few times. The V and J genes are TRBV6-5 and TRBJ1-1; weak D call: TRBD1 (5 bases). This CDR3 is built from 16 residues. Germline loops: CDR1 MNHEY, CDR2 SVGAGI. V dropped 0 bases and J dropped 7 bases, with 18 bases sitting between them. CDR3 sequence reads: CASSYSLTEIKGEAFF. The CDR3 region has the DNA TGTGCCAGCAGTTACTCGCTGACAGAGATCAAGGGTGAAGCTTTCTTT.

The chain employs TRBV7-9 and TRBJ2-2; 7 bases map to TRBD1. Germline V lookup: CDR1 SEHNR, CDR2 FQNEAQ (reference sequence). V was clipped by 9 bases and J by 5 bases; unmatched bases: 6. This CDR3 has 13 residues. CDR3 sequence reads: CASWDSYTGELFF. CDR3 sequence (DNA): TGTGCCAGTTGGGACAGTTATACCGGGGAGCTGTTTTTT.

There are a few counts of this clone. The chain recombines TRBV2 with TRBJ2-7; 11 positions agree with TRBD2. Germline CDR1 SNHLY, CDR2 FYNNEI. J was trimmed by 4 bases and V by 7 bases; bases with no gene match: 21. CDR3 length equals 19 residues. This CDR3 reads CASTPLGTSGTRGGYEQYF. In DNA form, the CDR3 reads TGTGCCAGCACCCCCTTGGGGACTAGCGGCACTAGGGGGGGATACGAGCAGTACTTC.

This clone was found a few times. V gene TRBV4-1 combines with J gene TRBJ2-7; TRBD2 matches at 10 bases. Germline V CDR1 and CDR2: MGHRA, YSYEKL. The V gene end was trimmed by 0 bases and the J gene end by 5 bases; junction bases not matched to a gene: 7. The CDR3 consists of 16 residues. The CDR3 coding sequence is TGCGCCAGCAGCCAAGATCGGGCTAGCGGGAGCCACGAGCAGTACTTC. This encodes CASSQDRASGSHEQYF.

This chain joins TRBV15 and TRBJ2-1; possibly TRBD2 for D (6 bases). V lost 4 bases, J lost 6 bases, and 16 bases lay in between. The CDR3 spans 15 residues. The germline CDR1 and CDR2 sequences are LNHNV and YYDKDF (reference sequence). The chain's CDR3 is CATSIGLLPSNEQFF. CDR3 in DNA: TGTGCCACCAGCATAGGACTATTACCCTCCAATGAGCAGTTCTTC.

To note about this clone: In the same sample, other DNA sequences code for this CDR3. The chain uses TRBV19 and TRBJ1-6; 7 nucleotides agree with TRBD1. The V and J ends lost 6 bases and 4 bases, in that order; junction bases with no gene match: 9. The CDR3 is 16 amino acids. CDR1 is LNHDA, CDR2 SQIVND, per germline (reference sequence). This CDR3 is CASRITGTEYNSPLHF. CDR3 DNA: TGTGCCAGTAGAATTACTGGGACAGAGTATAATTCACCCCTCCACTTT.

This clone turned up a few times. The V call is TRBV6-4, the J call TRBJ2-1, with 8 bases lining up with TRBD2. Trimming at V came to 4 bases and at J to 4 bases, leaving 15 bases not matched to a gene. CDR3 length: 18 amino acids. Germline CDR1 MRHNA, CDR2 SNTAGT. The CDR3, as DNA: TGTGCCAGCAGTGTAGACGCCCCGGGCGTAGCGGGGTACAATGAGCAGTTCTTC. Translating it yields CASSVDAPGVAGYNEQFF.

The chain couples TRBV2 to TRBJ1-3; 9 bases line up with TRBD1. The J segment lost 2 bases and the V segment lost 4 bases, leaving 0 bases of the junction unmatched. Germline assignment: CDR1 SNHLY and CDR2 FYNNEI. The CDR3 covers 14 residues. The CDR3 sequence is CASSGTGAGNTIYF. For the CDR3, the DNA is TGTGCCAGCAGTGGGACAGGGGCTGGAAACACCATATATTTT.

There are a few counts of this clone. The chain links TRBV28 to TRBJ2-2, with 12 bases fitting TRBD1. Trimming took 6 bases from V and 3 from J; bases not matched to a gene: 5. The CDR3 sequence is 16 residues long. Germline CDR1 is MDHEN and CDR2 is SYDVKM. CDR3 loop: CASSHGTGGYTGELFF. In DNA, the CDR3 is TGTGCCAGCAGCCATGGGACAGGGGGCTACACCGGGGAGCTGTTTTTT.

This clone came up a few times. The V gene is TRBV29-1, the J gene TRBJ1-5, with 10 bases that match TRBD1. The trim removed 6 bases at V and 5 bases at J, leaving 4 bases unmatched. Germline V gene data show CDR1 as SQVTM and CDR2 as ANQGSEA. This CDR3 is 13 amino acids long. The CDR3 nucleotides read TGCAGCGTGGCGACAGGGGGCGATCAGCCCCAGCATTTT. It specifies CSVATGGDQPQHF.

The CDR3 nucleotides read TGTGCCAGCAGCTTAGACGGAGCGTTCAGAGCTAATGAGCAGTTCTTC. Residues: CASSLDGAFRANEQFF. This chain links TRBV7-2 with TRBJ2-1; D uncertain. V shed 1 base and J shed 7 bases, with 17 bases lying between them. The CDR3 contains 16 residues. In germline, CDR1 is SGHTA, CDR2 FQGNSA.

The CDR3 sequence: CASRGGNTEAFF. DNA for the CDR3: TGTGCCAGCAGAGGGGGGAACACTGAAGCTTTCTTT. The chain uses TRBV5-4 and TRBJ1-1; perhaps TRBD1 as D (6 bases). The V and J ends lost 5 bases and 1 base respectively, with 6 bases between them. Germline loops: CDR1 SGHNT, CDR2 YYREEE (reference sequence). The CDR3 length is 12 residues.

This clone was seen a handful of times. The genes are TRBV5-5 and TRBJ2-2; 8 bases line up with TRBD2. Looked up from germline, CDR1 is SGHKS and CDR2 is YYEKEE (reference sequence). This CDR3 comprises 16 residues. With 2 bases clipped from V and 5 bases from J, the junction kept 8 bases outside the gene matches. CDR3 sequence: CASSFPSGSETGELFF. The DNA for the CDR3 is TGTGCCAGCAGCTTCCCAAGCGGGAGTGAGACCGGGGAGCTGTTTTTT.

V gene TRBV2 combines with J gene TRBJ2-2; 7 nucleotides align to TRBD1. This CDR3 comprises 15 residues. Trimming at V came to 4 bases and at J to 1 base, leaving 3 bases not matched to a gene. The germline CDR1 and CDR2 sequences are SNHLY and FYNNEI. Written as DNA, the CDR3 is TGTGCCAGCAGTGGACAGGGTAGGAACACCGGGGAGCTGTTTTTT. The encoded protein is CASSGQGRNTGELFF.

This clone has a handful of counts. The rearrangement joins TRBV7-2 to TRBJ2-7; 14 bases are shared with TRBD2. CDR1 and CDR2 from the germline V gene are SGHTA and FQGNSA. The CDR3 spans 18 residues. Unmatched junction bases numbered 9, after V lost 5 bases and J lost 0 bases. Here the CDR3 reads CASSGGTSGRPGSYEQYF. The CDR3 region has the DNA TGTGCCAGCAGCGGAGGGACTAGCGGGAGACCAGGCTCCTACGAGCAGTACTTC.

The chain has TRBV11-3 and TRBJ1-1; 7 nucleotides align to TRBD1. CDR3 length: 13 amino acids. CDR1 and CDR2 from the germline V gene are SGHNT and YENEEA. The V segment lost 5 bases and the J segment 6 bases; nucleotides outside the gene matches: 6. CDR3 loop: CASSRGQAAEAFF. The CDR3, as DNA: TGTGCCAGCAGCAGAGGACAGGCGGCTGAAGCTTTCTTT. Looking up the rest from reference TRBV11-3 and TRBJ1-1 gives the full variable domain: EAGVVQSPRYKIIEKKQPVAFWCNPISGHNTLYWYLQNLGQGPELLIRYENEEAVDDSQLPKDRFSAERLKGVDSTLKIQPAELGDSAVYLCASSRGQAAEAFFGQGTRLTVV.

V usage is TRBV5-1 and J usage is TRBJ1-6; TRBD1 agrees at 9 bases. Germline V gene sequence: CDR1 SGHRS, CDR2 YFSETQ. V was clipped by 0 bases and J by 9 bases; unmatched bases: 4. CDR3 length: 15 amino acids. DNA of the CDR3: TGCGCCAGCAGCTTGGAGACAGGGGGACGTTCACCCCTCCACTTT. Protein product: CASSLETGGRSPLHF.

The rearrangement uses TRBV11-2 and TRBJ2-7; D is perhaps TRBD1 (6 bases). Germline V gene sequence: CDR1 SGHAT, CDR2 FQNNGV. V gave up 5 bases and J gave up 0 bases, with 14 bases separating them. The CDR3 has 15 residues. The DNA of the CDR3 is TGTGCCAGCAGCCGATTCACAGGGTCCTCCTACGAGCAGTACTTC. Residues: CASSRFTGSSYEQYF.

This clone was seen a few times. The chain uses TRBV9 and TRBJ1-1; D remains ambiguous. CDR1 is SGDLS and CDR2 is YYNGEE in the germline V gene. The V end lost 4 bases, the J end lost 0 bases, and 4 bases lay between the germline ends. This CDR3 contains 12 residues. CDR3 in DNA: TGTGCCAGCAGCCAGATGAACACTGAAGCTTTCTTT. Residues: CASSQMNTEAFF. Full variable domain (outside the CDR3, taken from reference TRBV9 and TRBJ1-1): DSGVTQTPKHLITATGQRVTLRCSPRSGDLSVYWYQQSLDQGLQFLIQYYNGEERAKGNILERFSAQQFPDLHSELNLSSLELGDSALYFCASSQMNTEAFFGQGTRLTVV.

J is TRBJ1-1 and V is TRBV6-4, with a possible D match to TRBD1 (5 bases). Per germline, CDR1 MRHNA and CDR2 SNTAGT. V lost 7 bases, J lost 4 bases, and 19 bases lay in between. CDR3 length: 15 residues. The DNA for the CDR3 is TGTGCCAGCAATATGAGGGGAGGTTTGGGCACTGAAGCTTTCTTT. It yields the protein CASNMRGGLGTEAFF.